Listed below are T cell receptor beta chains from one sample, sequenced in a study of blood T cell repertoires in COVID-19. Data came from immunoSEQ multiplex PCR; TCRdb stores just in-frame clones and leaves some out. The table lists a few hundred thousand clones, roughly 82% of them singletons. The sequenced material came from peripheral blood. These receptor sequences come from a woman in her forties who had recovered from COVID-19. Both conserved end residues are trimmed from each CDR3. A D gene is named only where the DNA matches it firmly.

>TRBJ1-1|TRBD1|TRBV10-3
AISVGQGFNTEAF
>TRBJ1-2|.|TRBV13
ASRAIRRYGYT
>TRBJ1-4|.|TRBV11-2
ASSPAVNEKLF
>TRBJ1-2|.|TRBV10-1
AKGEGPANGYT
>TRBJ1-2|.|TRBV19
ASSIGQTFLGYT
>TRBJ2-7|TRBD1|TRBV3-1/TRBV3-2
ASSHPGQAGSYEQY
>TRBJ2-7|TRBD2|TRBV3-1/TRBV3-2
ASSLRGGQYEQY
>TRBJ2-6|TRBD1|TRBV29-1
SAGTGSGANVLT
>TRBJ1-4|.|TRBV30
AWSGQNNEKLF
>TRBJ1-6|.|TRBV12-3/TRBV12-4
ASSPQGTPLH
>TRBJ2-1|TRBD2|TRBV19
ASSMPGLAGKDEQF
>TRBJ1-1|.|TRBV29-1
SVCGQLNTEAF
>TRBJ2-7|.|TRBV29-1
SVEGGRIDREQY
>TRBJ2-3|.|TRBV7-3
ASSLNSGDTQY
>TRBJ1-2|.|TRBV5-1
ASSLGQTPTNYGYT
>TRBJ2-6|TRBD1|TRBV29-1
SVELDRESSGANVLT
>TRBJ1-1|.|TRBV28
ASSSPGHPDTEAF
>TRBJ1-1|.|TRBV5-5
ASSLTVNTEAF
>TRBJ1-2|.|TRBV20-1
SARERVGYT
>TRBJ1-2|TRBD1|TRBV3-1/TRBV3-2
ASSVQGKDGYT
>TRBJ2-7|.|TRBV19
ASSMAPPGSTYEQY
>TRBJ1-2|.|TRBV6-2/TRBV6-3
ASRPTGNYGYT
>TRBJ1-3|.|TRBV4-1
ASSQVVGTKGNTIY
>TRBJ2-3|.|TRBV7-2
ASKLAGTDTQY
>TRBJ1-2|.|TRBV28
AVTANYGYT
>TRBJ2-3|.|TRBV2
ASSPGVSTDTQY
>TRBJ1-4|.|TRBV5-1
ASSPQGQKTRLF
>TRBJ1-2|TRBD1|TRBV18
ASSSKKGQGDGYT
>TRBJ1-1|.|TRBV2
ASTLGDTEAF
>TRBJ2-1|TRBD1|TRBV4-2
ASSQFPGQGQNEQF
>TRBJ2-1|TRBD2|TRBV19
ASSVGLAGGSVHPIQF